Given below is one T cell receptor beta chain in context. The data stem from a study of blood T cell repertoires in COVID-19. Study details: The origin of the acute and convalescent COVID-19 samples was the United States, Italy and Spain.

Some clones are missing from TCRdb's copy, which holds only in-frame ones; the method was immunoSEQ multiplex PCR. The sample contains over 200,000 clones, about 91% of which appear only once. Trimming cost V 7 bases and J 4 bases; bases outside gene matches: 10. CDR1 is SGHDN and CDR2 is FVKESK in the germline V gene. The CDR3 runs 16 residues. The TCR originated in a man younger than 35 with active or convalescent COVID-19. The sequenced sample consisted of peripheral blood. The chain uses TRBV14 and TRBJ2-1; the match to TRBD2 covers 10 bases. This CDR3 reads CASTELALAGYNEQFF. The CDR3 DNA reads TGTGCCAGCACCGAACTCGCACTAGCGGGGTACAATGAGCAGTTCTTC.